What follows are 11 T cell receptor beta chains derived from one specimen sequenced in a study of cytotoxic CD8 clonotypes in ibrutinib-treated CLL. Profiled with immunoSEQ multiplex PCR; TCRdb holds only in-frame clones, not every one. The table shows about 120,000 clones, with more than 55% occurring only once. The source material was PBMCs, sampled after 24 months of ibrutinib treatment. These receptors were taken from a human donor with chronic lymphocytic leukemia.

This sequence joins TRBV7-8 and TRBJ1-6, with D hard to call. Germline CDR1 and CDR2: SGHVS and FQNEAQ. CDR3 length equals 15 residues. Trimming removed 5 bases from V and 10 bases from J, with 18 bases in between. The CDR3 DNA sequence: TGTGCCAGCAGCCGGGCTATGACGGATACATCACCCCTCCACTTT. This encodes CASSRAMTDTSPLHF.

J is TRBJ2-5 and V is TRBV5-1; D gene unclear. The CDR3 has 13 amino acids. With 3 bases removed from V and 5 bases from J, the gap between germline ends came to 11 bases. Germline V CDR1 and CDR2: SGHRS, YFSETQ. DNA for the CDR3: TGCGCCAGCAGCTCCTCGGTAGGGGAGACCCAGTACTTC. It encodes CASSSSVGETQYF.

This chain links TRBV9 with TRBJ2-3; 12 positions agree with TRBD2. CDR1 is SGDLS, CDR2 YYNGEE, per germline. The ends lost 0 bases at V and 5 bases at J; junction bases unmatched: 7. This CDR3 has 17 residues. CDR3 in amino acids: CASSVDLAGGRIDTQYF. In DNA form, the CDR3 reads TGTGCCAGCAGCGTAGACCTAGCGGGGGGGCGAATAGATACGCAGTATTTT.

This chain connects TRBV9 to TRBJ2-4, with unresolved D. V lost 2 bases, J lost 0 bases, and 6 bases lay in between. Germline V lookup: CDR1 SGDLS, CDR2 YYNGEE. The CDR3 covers 14 residues. CDR3 region: CASSVGLAKNIQYF. CDR3 DNA: TGTGCCAGCAGCGTGGGATTAGCCAAAAACATTCAGTACTTC.

The J gene is TRBJ2-7, the V gene TRBV10-3; 8 bases fit TRBD1. The CDR3 extends over 14 amino acids. The V segment lost 5 bases and the J segment 5 bases; nucleotides outside the gene matches: 8. CDR1 and CDR2 from the germline V gene are ENHRY and SYGVKD. CDR3 loop: CAISPGQGWDEQYF. In nucleotides, the CDR3 is TGTGCCATCAGTCCAGGACAGGGCTGGGACGAGCAGTACTTC.

This clone has a handful of counts. Written as DNA, the CDR3 is TGTGCCAGTAGTATTGATATCGGGGGGACCTCCTACGAGCAGTACTTC. This sequence encodes CASSIDIGGTSYEQYF. The rearrangement links TRBV19 to TRBJ2-7, with 7 nucleotides matching TRBD2. J gave up 0 bases and V 3 bases, and 8 bases lay outside the gene matches. The CDR3 length is 16 residues. The germline V gene has CDR1 LNHDA and CDR2 SQIVND (reference sequence).

The chain links TRBV7-3 to TRBJ2-7; D not resolved. V dropped 2 bases and J dropped 3 bases, with 8 bases sitting between them. The CDR3 extends over 13 amino acids. Germline V CDR1 and CDR2: SGHTA, FQGTGA. The CDR3: CASSLEGFYEQYF. The CDR3 DNA follows: TGTGCCAGCAGCTTAGAAGGGTTCTACGAGCAGTACTTC.

There are many counts of this clone. The CDR3 reads CASSLGLGQPQHF. The DNA of the CDR3 is TGTGCCAGCAGCCTCGGCCTGGGTCAGCCCCAGCATTTT. The chain combines TRBV7-7 with TRBJ1-5, with D hard to call. V was trimmed by 5 bases and J by 6 bases, leaving 11 bases between them. CDR3 size: 13 residues. CDR1 and CDR2 from the germline V gene are SSHAT and FNYEAQ (reference sequence).

The chain recombines TRBV7-3 with TRBJ1-2; TRBD1 might be the D (6 bases). The CDR3 length is 15 residues. Germline CDR1 and CDR2: SGHTA and FQGTGA. Trimming took 1 base from V and 5 from J, leaving 14 bases between them. Here the CDR3 DNA reads TGTGCCAGCAGCTTAAATTCCGGGGGCCTATATGGCTACACCTTC. It translates to CASSLNSGGLYGYTF.

This chain uses TRBV13 with TRBJ2-2, with 8 positions matching TRBD1. The V gene's germline CDR1 is PRHDT and CDR2 FYEKMQ (reference sequence). V trimming: 5 bases; J trimming: 3 bases; junction bases outside the gene matches: 8. This CDR3 comprises 16 residues. CDR3 protein: CASSPRTGIDTGELFF. CDR3 bases: TGTGCCAGCAGCCCCCGGACAGGGATAGACACCGGGGAGCTGTTTTTT. Combining the CDR3 with reference TRBV13 and TRBJ2-2 gives the whole variable domain AAGVIQSPRHLIKEKRETATLKCYPIPRHDTVYWYQQGPGQDPQFLISFYEKMQSDKGSIPDRFSAQQFSDYHSELNMSSLELGDSALYFCASSPRTGIDTGELFFGEGSRLTVL.

The chain employs TRBV28 and TRBJ1-1; D uncertain. The germline V and J ends were trimmed by 3 bases and 4 bases, with 6 bases remaining between them. This CDR3 spans 12 amino acids. Germline V gene sequence: CDR1 MDHEN, CDR2 SYDVKM. For the CDR3, the DNA is TGTGCCAGCAGTTTTTTCGGCACTGAAGCTTTCTTT. Translated, it gives CASSFFGTEAFF. Full variable domain (missing parts from reference TRBV28 and TRBJ1-1): DVKVTQSSRYLVKRTGEKVFLECVQDMDHENMFWYRQDPGLGLRLIYFSYDVKMKEKGDIPEGYSVSREKKERFSLILESASTNQTSMYLCASSFFGTEAFFGQGTRLTVV.